The 21 T cell receptor beta chains listed next were all sequenced from one sample in a study of tumor and adjacent non-tumor tissue in lung cancer. This sample's RNA came from whole unsorted tissue. A modified ARM-PCR protocol with three rounds of nested PCR amplified TCRbeta. A single record per CDR3 protein comes from TCRdb applying MiXCR to the multiplex PCR reads. The table records around 210,000 distinct CDR3 sequences, about 76% of them present only once. The sequencing sample was made of lung tumor tissue. All receptors come from a man aged 55 to 70 with non-small cell lung cancer.

For this clonotype: Compared with germline, one end of the junction differs, possibly owing to a read error. The chain links TRBV20-1 to TRBJ2-7; D gene uncertain. Germline V gene sequence: CDR1 DFQATT, CDR2 SNEGSKA (reference sequence). This CDR3 is built from 12 residues. This CDR3 reads CSVRKSTYEQYF. In DNA, the CDR3 is TGCAGTGTTAGAAAGTCCACCTACGAGCAGTACTTC.

Note on this clonotype: At one end the junction does not follow the germline gene, possibly because of a read error. The chain has TRBV28 and TRBJ2-7; TRBD2 aligns across 8 bases. The germline CDR1 and CDR2 sequences are MDHEN and SYDVKM. The CDR3 runs to 15 residues. The CDR3 protein is CASSSLSGVSYEQYF. The CDR3 DNA reads as TGTGCCAGCAGTTCCCTTAGCGGGGTTTCCTACGAGCAGTATTTC.

Note on this clonotype: Lacking the conserved final phenylalanine or tryptophan, this CDR3 likely reflects a read error. V gene TRBV11-3 combines with J gene TRBJ2-7, with D perhaps TRBD1 or TRBD2 (5 bases each). CDR3 length equals 17 residues. Germline CDR1 reads SGHNT; CDR2 reads YENEEA. The CDR3 protein is CANSPPQGTAGSYVQYL. CDR3 coding DNA: TGTGCCAACAGCCCACCTCAAGGGACGGCAGGTTCCTACGTGCAGTACTTA.

The chain is built from TRBV5-1 and TRBJ2-3; 7 nucleotides agree with TRBD2. In germline, CDR1 is SGHRS, CDR2 YFSETQ. This CDR3 has 14 amino acids. The V segment lost 5 bases and the J segment 1 base; nucleotides outside the gene matches: 4. The CDR3 loop is CASRTSVGTDTQYF. The CDR3 nucleotides are TGCGCCAGCAGAACTAGCGTCGGCACAGATACGCAGTATTTT.

CDR3 loop: CASSLPGMQNEQYF. The CDR3 nucleotides read TGCGCCAGCAGCTTACCGGGAATGCAAAACGAGCAGTACTTC. The V gene is TRBV5-1, the J gene TRBJ2-7; D may be TRBD2 (5 bases). CDR1 is SGHRS and CDR2 is YFSETQ in the germline V gene. The CDR3 spans 14 residues. The V end lost 2 bases, the J end lost 5 bases, and 14 bases lay between the germline ends. The full variable domain, rest sourced from reference TRBV5-1 and TRBJ2-7, is KAGVTQTPRYLIKTRGQQVTLSCSPISGHRSVSWYQQTPGQGLQFLFEYFSETQRNKGNFPGRFSGRQFSNSRSEMNVSTLELGDSALYLCASSLPGMQNEQYFGPGTRLTVT.

The sample holds a few counts of this clonotype. This may be a read error, as it is one base from a much larger clone. The chain uses TRBV11-2 and TRBJ2-7; D is undetermined. Germline V gene sequence: CDR1 SGHAT, CDR2 FQNNGV. V dropped 2 bases and J dropped 5 bases, with 16 bases sitting between them. There are 15 residues in the CDR3. This CDR3 is CASSLNGLMDHEQYF. The CDR3 DNA reads TGTGCCAGCAGCTTAAATGGGCTAATGGACCACGAGCAGTACTTC.

The chain employs TRBV5-1 and TRBJ2-1, with D uncertain. Trimming removed 4 bases from V and 0 bases from J, with 11 bases in between. Germline CDR1 reads SGHRS; CDR2 reads YFSETQ. The CDR3 has 15 residues. The CDR3 sequence is CASSVQKSSYNEQFF. DNA for the CDR3: TGCGCCAGCAGCGTACAGAAGAGCTCCTACAATGAGCAGTTCTTC.

The chain joins TRBV10-1 to TRBJ1-1, with 9 bases matching TRBD1. The trim removed 5 bases at V and 3 bases at J, leaving 7 bases unmatched. There are 15 residues in the CDR3. Germline-derived CDR1 and CDR2 are WNHNN and SYGVQD (reference sequence). The CDR3 region has the DNA TGCGCCAGCAGTCTAACAGGGGGCACGGACACTGAAGCTTTCTTT. Protein sequence: CASSLTGGTDTEAFF.

Turning to this clonotype: One end of the junction is discordant with germline, which a read error may explain. The V gene is TRBV18, the J gene TRBJ1-1; D is perhaps TRBD1 (6 bases). The CDR3 spans 16 residues. The V gene's germline CDR1 is KGHSH and CDR2 LQKENI. The CDR3 here is CASSAWTATFRTEAFF. For the CDR3, the DNA is TGTGCCAGCTCAGCGTGGACAGCGACTTTTAGGACTGAAGCCTTCTTT.

As regards this clonotype: The junction departs from germline at one end; a sequencing error may be responsible. The gene calls are TRBV20-1 and TRBJ1-2; no clear D. Per germline, CDR1 DFQATT and CDR2 SNEGSKA (reference sequence). The CDR3 has 15 amino acids. The CDR3: CSARDMAGVHYDYTF. The CDR3 DNA reads as TGCAGTGCTAGAGATATGGCGGGAGTCCACTATGACTACACCTTC.

A word on this clonotype: A read error may account for a junction end that differs from germline. V usage is TRBV5-4 and J usage is TRBJ2-1; TRBD2 matches at 7 bases. The CDR3 runs 15 residues. The germline V gene has CDR1 SGHNT and CDR2 YYREEE (reference sequence). The CDR3 reads CANSLLAGGYNEQFF. CDR3 nucleotides: TGTGCCAACAGCTTGTTAGCGGGCGGCTACAATGAGCAATTCTTT. The complete variable domain, with remaining parts taken from reference TRBV5-4 and TRBJ2-1, reads ETGVTQSPTHLIKTRGQQVTLRCSSQSGHNTVSWYQQALGQGPQFIFQYYREEENGRGNFPPRFSGLQFPNYSSELNVNALELDDSALYLCANSLLAGGYNEQFFGPGTRLTVL.

Notes on this clonotype: A junction end diverges from the germline sequence, so it may reflect a read error. V usage is TRBV11-1 and J usage is TRBJ2-7; the D is unclear. This CDR3 is built from 11 residues. Germline values: CDR1 SGHAT, CDR2 FQDESV (reference sequence). The CDR3 sequence is CASNLGYDQYF. CDR3 bases: TGCGCCAGCAACTTAGGGTACGATCAGTACTTC.

With regard to this clonotype: This may come from a read error, since a much larger clone is one base off. This chain uses TRBV20-1 with TRBJ2-7; 12 bases fit TRBD1. The germline gives CDR1 DFQATT, CDR2 SNEGSKA (reference sequence). This CDR3 has 14 amino acids. J lost 6 bases, V lost 3 bases, and 6 bases had no gene match. The CDR3 coding sequence is TGCAGTGCTAGTCCGGGACAGGGGGCCTTCGAGCAGTACGTC. It encodes CSASPGQGAFEQYV.

Regarding this clonotype: Relative to the germline gene, one junction end is altered; a read error may explain this. V is TRBV4-3 and J is TRBJ2-3, with TRBD2 identical over 12 bases. This CDR3 comprises 19 residues. The germline V gene encodes CDR1 LGHNA and CDR2 YSLEER. CDR3 sequence reads: CAISQETLTSGGHTDTQYF. The CDR3 coding sequence is TGCGCCATCAGCCAAGAGACCTTGACTAGCGGGGGACACACAGATACGCAGTATTTT.

This clonotype has a count of ten or more. The J gene is TRBJ2-7, the V gene TRBV20-1; no clear D gene. V gave up 2 bases and J gave up 6 bases, with 11 bases separating them. This CDR3 comprises 12 residues. Germline CDR1 reads DFQATT; CDR2 reads SNEGSKA (reference sequence). DNA of the CDR3: TGCAGTGCTAGATCGTCAGCGCGCGAGCAGTACTTC. Amino acid sequence: CSARSSAREQYF.

About this clonotype: Relative to the germline gene, one junction end is altered; a read error may explain this. CDR3 sequence: CASSPVLGGYYEKYF. The CDR3, as DNA: TGCGCCAGCAGCCCCGTACTAGGAGGGTACTACGAGAAGTACTTC. This chain uses TRBV4-3 with TRBJ2-7, with TRBD2 as a possible D gene (6 bases). The V gene's germline CDR1 is LGHNA and CDR2 YSLEER. The length of the CDR3 is 15 residues.

With regard to this clonotype: At one end, the junction sequence differs from germline, possibly due to a read error. The genes are TRBV6-5 and TRBJ2-7; D is undetermined. The V gene's germline CDR1 is MNHEY and CDR2 SVGAGI. The CDR3 is 16 residues long. The DNA of the CDR3 is TGTGCAAGCAGTTACTTGGGTATTGGTCAGAGCTACGAGCAGTACTTC. Protein product: CASSYLGIGQSYEQYF.

This clonotype occurred once. One junction end disagrees with the germline gene, perhaps due to a read error. The V and J genes are TRBV6-5 and TRBJ1-1; 7 bases align to TRBD1. The CDR3 is 14 residues long. Germline CDR1 MNHEY, CDR2 SVGAGI. The CDR3 DNA reads TGTACCAGCAGTTACGGCGGGACAGCGGTTGAAGCTTTCTTT. Translation: CTSSYGGTAVEAFF.

On this clonotype: This sequence may be a read error, since a much larger clone differs from it by one base. The chain joins TRBV12-3 or TRBV12-4 to TRBJ2-3; D is perhaps TRBD2 (6 bases). V lost 6 bases and J lost 5, with 21 bases in between. The CDR3 extends over 16 amino acids. CDR3 protein: CASSPNNGRGIDTQYF. The CDR3 region has the DNA TGTGCCAGCAGCCCTAATAACGGGAGAGGGATAGATACGCAGTATTTT.

Notes on this clonotype: A clone one base away is much larger, so this may be a read error. V is TRBV28 and J is TRBJ2-7; no definite D call. CDR3 length: 11 amino acids. Germline V gives CDR1 MDHEN, CDR2 SYDVKM. CDR3 sequence reads: CTSRDPYEQYF. Here the CDR3 DNA reads TGTACCAGCAGAGATCCCTACGAGCAGTACTTC.

Of note for this clonotype: A single base separates this from a much larger clone, so it may be a read error. The J gene is TRBJ2-7, the V gene TRBV4-3; maybe TRBD2 (6 bases). The CDR3 is 16 amino acids. V lost 2 bases, J lost 5 bases, and 19 bases lay in between. Germline V gene lookup returns CDR1 LGHNA and CDR2 YSLEER. This CDR3 reads CASSQCLWEENNEQYF. For the CDR3, the DNA is TGCGCCAGCAGCCAATGTCTCTGGGAGGAGAACAACGAGCAGTACTTC.